The 19 T cell receptor beta chains presented below share a single source sample, sequenced in a study of beta chain features in type 1 diabetes. Expressed TCRB transcripts were sequenced because the isolated RNA had all been reverse transcribed beforehand. Assay: immunoSEQ multiplex PCR; the TCRdb copy retains only in-frame clones and omits some. This table holds 250,000 or so clones, around 26% found once. The specimen was central memory CD4+ T cells from blood. The receptors shown here come from a man aged 25-40 years in good health.

This clone has only a few counts. V and J are TRBV6-1 and TRBJ2-5; TRBD1 might be the D (6 bases). The length of the CDR3 is 14 residues. The V end lost 6 bases, the J end lost 5 bases, and 16 bases lay between the germline ends. Germline V gives CDR1 MNHNS, CDR2 SASEGT. The chain's CDR3 is CASSPTGMGETQYF. Written as DNA, the CDR3 is TGTGCCAGCAGCCCTACAGGGATGGGGGAGACCCAGTACTTC.

The V gene is TRBV10-2, the J gene TRBJ2-7, with D tentatively TRBD1 (5 bases). The CDR3 runs to 12 residues. Trimming removed 2 bases from V and 10 bases from J, with 12 bases in between. Germline CDR1 WSHSY, CDR2 SAAADI. The CDR3 spells CASSEAQGEQYF. CDR3 DNA sequence: TGCGCCAGCAGTGAGGCCCAGGGCGAACAGTACTTC.

Only a few counts were recorded for this clone. The chain combines TRBV5-5 with TRBJ1-4; no firm D call. V was clipped by 2 bases and J by 10 bases, with 15 bases between them. CDR3 length equals 14 residues. Germline V CDR1 and CDR2: SGHKS, YYEKEE (reference sequence). The DNA for the CDR3 is TGTGCCAGCAGCTTCCCTGATGGTCGAGCAAAACTGTTTTTT. This sequence encodes CASSFPDGRAKLFF.

The chain employs TRBV7-2 and TRBJ2-3; 8 bases line up with TRBD2. CDR3 length equals 17 residues. V lost 4 bases and J lost 2; bases outside the gene matches: 11. Germline CDR1 is SGHTA and CDR2 is FQGNSA. CDR3 DNA: TGTGCCAGCAGCTACGGGATGACTAGCGTCCTCACAGATACGCAGTATTTT. Translation: CASSYGMTSVLTDTQYF.

There are a few counts of this clone. The V and J genes are TRBV4-2 and TRBJ2-2, with 7 bases aligning to TRBD1. The V segment lost 8 bases and the J segment 5 bases; nucleotides outside the gene matches: 5. In germline, CDR1 is LGHNA, CDR2 YNFKEQ. The CDR3 runs to 13 residues. CDR3 in amino acids: CASDREGTGELFF. The DNA of the CDR3 is TGTGCCAGCGACAGGGAAGGGACCGGGGAGCTGTTTTTT.

In this sample, this clone turned up a few times. This sequence joins TRBV15 and TRBJ2-3; a weak D match, TRBD2 (5 bases). Germline CDR1 is LNHNV and CDR2 is YYDKDF (reference sequence). This CDR3 has 13 residues. Trimming pared 0 bases from V and 8 bases from J, leaving 9 bases between. CDR3 sequence: CATSREIAGTQYF. DNA of the CDR3: TGTGCCACCAGCAGAGAAATCGCGGGTACGCAGTATTTT.

The rearrangement uses TRBV28 and TRBJ2-7, with D perhaps matching TRBD2 (5 bases). Between the trimmed V and J ends, which lost 5 bases and 2 bases, there was a span of 16 bases. CDR1 is MDHEN and CDR2 is SYDVKM in the germline V gene. The CDR3 is made up of 15 amino acids. The DNA for the CDR3 is TGTGCCAGCAGTACTCCCTCACGAGGGACCTACGAGCAGTACTTC. Protein: CASSTPSRGTYEQYF.

A few counts support this clone. The sample contains more than one DNA sequence encoding this CDR3. The gene calls are TRBV6-5 and TRBJ2-7, with D possibly matching TRBD1 (5 bases). The CDR3 loop spans 13 amino acids. Germline CDR1 MNHEY, CDR2 SVGAGI. Trimming stripped 2 bases from V and 0 bases from J, with 5 bases between. The CDR3 sequence is CASSYDSSYEQYF. The CDR3 DNA sequence: TGTGCCAGCAGTTACGACAGCTCCTACGAGCAGTACTTC.

At least ten counts were recorded for this clone. In the same sample, other DNA sequences code for this CDR3. The chain links TRBV30 to TRBJ1-2, with no clear D. V lost 5 bases and J lost 4, with 11 bases in between. Germline V gene lookup returns CDR1 GTSNPN and CDR2 SVGIG (reference sequence). This CDR3 region has 12 residues. The CDR3 spells CAWSRDAYGYTF. The CDR3 DNA reads as TGTGCCTGGTCCCGCGACGCCTATGGCTACACCTTC.

The chain joins TRBV7-6 to TRBJ2-7; TRBD1 is a possible D gene (6 bases). Germline V gives CDR1 SGHVS, CDR2 FNYEAQ. This CDR3 comprises 14 residues. Trimming removed 5 bases at V and 0 bases at J, with 11 bases between. The CDR3 coding sequence is TGTGCCAGCAGCCCAGAGGGACACTCCTACGAGCAGTACTTC. Translation: CASSPEGHSYEQYF.

This clone was counted between two and nine times. The chain is built from TRBV7-2 and TRBJ1-2; the D is unclear. The CDR3 extends over 14 amino acids. Trimming stripped 1 base from V and 2 bases from J, with 8 bases between. The germline gives CDR1 SGHTA, CDR2 FQGNSA. The CDR3: CASSLEGRNYGYTF. In DNA, the CDR3 is TGTGCCAGCAGCTTAGAAGGCAGGAACTATGGCTACACCTTC.

The chain uses TRBV7-9 and TRBJ2-1; 7 bases fit TRBD1. The length of the CDR3 is 13 residues. CDR1 is SEHNR, CDR2 FQNEAQ, per germline (reference sequence). V lost 5 bases and J lost 5; bases outside the gene matches: 3. As DNA, the CDR3 is TGTGCCAGCAGCGTTGACAGGGACAATGAGCAGTTCTTC. Its protein product is CASSVDRDNEQFF.

This sequence joins TRBV7-2 and TRBJ2-1; 14 bases fit TRBD2. V was pared by 4 bases and J by 2 bases, with 4 bases of the junction left unmatched. CDR1 is SGHTA and CDR2 is FQGNSA in the germline V gene. CDR3 length: 17 residues. CDR3 residues: CASSSGTSGSAYNEQFF. CDR3 DNA sequence: TGTGCCAGCAGCTCGGGGACTAGCGGGAGTGCCTACAATGAGCAGTTCTTC.

This rearrangement joins TRBV7-2 to TRBJ2-7, with D possibly TRBD2 on 6 matching bases. The germline CDR1 and CDR2 sequences are SGHTA and FQGNSA. This CDR3 comprises 14 residues. Trimming cost V 1 base and J 2 bases, with 9 bases left between them. CDR3 DNA: TGTGCCAGCAGCTTAGGGAGGGGCACCTACGAGCAGTACTTC. This encodes CASSLGRGTYEQYF.

This clone was counted only a few times. The J gene is TRBJ2-7, the V gene TRBV2; possibly TRBD1 for D (5 bases). This CDR3 is built from 13 residues. Germline V gene lookup returns CDR1 SNHLY and CDR2 FYNNEI. The V end lost 6 bases, the J end lost 1 base, and 10 bases lay between the germline ends. The CDR3 coding sequence is TGTGCCAGCAGCGTGGGGCTTTCCTACGAGCAGTACTTC. It translates to CASSVGLSYEQYF.

The table lists this clone with a few counts. The chain is built from TRBV9 and TRBJ2-7; D unresolved. The germline gives CDR1 SGDLS, CDR2 YYNGEE. Trimming cost V 4 bases and J 3 bases, with 17 bases left between them. There are 15 residues in the CDR3. This chain's CDR3 is CASSQDRPGLYEQYF. The CDR3, as DNA: TGTGCCAGCAGCCAAGATAGGCCGGGCCTCTACGAGCAGTACTTC.

This clone was picked up a small number of times. J is TRBJ2-3 and V is TRBV19; the D is unclear. V gave up 8 bases and J gave up 0 bases, with 9 bases separating them. The CDR3 covers 13 residues. The germline gives CDR1 LNHDA, CDR2 SQIVND (reference sequence). The CDR3 reads CASSALSTDTQYF. The DNA of the CDR3 is TGTGCCAGTTCCGCCCTGAGCACAGATACGCAGTATTTT.

The chain links TRBV29-1 to TRBJ2-7, with 10 bases fitting TRBD1. Germline CDR1 SQVTM, CDR2 ANQGSEA. This CDR3 spans 12 amino acids. The junction had 6 bases not matched to a gene; V was cut back by 6 bases and J by 7 bases. The CDR3 region has the DNA TGCAGCGTGCGACAGGGGGCGTGGGAGCAGTACTTC. It specifies CSVRQGAWEQYF.

The chain is built from TRBV6-5 and TRBJ2-5; tentatively, D is TRBD1 (6 bases). Germline V gene data show CDR1 as MNHEY and CDR2 as SVGAGI. Trimming removed 3 bases at V and 7 bases at J, with 15 bases between. This CDR3 spans 14 amino acids. For the CDR3, the DNA is TGTGCCAGCAGTTATTTCAGGGGAGAAGGGACCCAGTACTTC. Amino acid sequence: CASSYFRGEGTQYF.